This entry concerns a single T cell receptor (beta chain). The data originate from a study of blood T cell repertoires in COVID-19. The table came from immunoSEQ multiplex PCR; TCRdb's copy has only in-frame clones and leaves some out. The data show more than 150,000 clones, more than 75% seen once. There are 15 residues in the CDR3. The V segment lost 5 bases and the J segment 2 bases; nucleotides outside the gene matches: 6. Germline V gene data show CDR1 as SGDLS and CDR2 as YYNGEE. Specimen: PBMCs or T cells enriched from blood (not recorded which). The V call is TRBV9, the J call TRBJ2-2, with 7 bases fitting TRBD1. The TCR originated in a man aged 55 to 69 who had been exposed to COVID-19. CDR3 protein: CASRGDSSNTGELFF. The CDR3 nucleotides read TGTGCCAGCAGGGGGGACAGTTCAAACACCGGGGAGCTGTTTTTT. Complete variable domain (other parts from reference TRBV9 and TRBJ2-2): DSGVTQTPKHLITATGQRVTLRCSPRSGDLSVYWYQQSLDQGLQFLIQYYNGEERAKGNILERFSAQQFPDLHSELNLSSLELGDSALYFCASRGDSSNTGELFFGEGSRLTVL.